The 10 T cell receptor beta chains presented below share a single source sample, sequenced in a study of shared clonotypes between healthy human individuals. The method was immunoSEQ multiplex PCR; TCRdb's version includes in-frame clones alone and lacks a portion of them. The sample contains about 1 million clones, around 74% of which appear only once. The specimen was memory CD4+ T cells sorted from blood. Subset in this sample: CD45RA-negative fraction. These TCRs come from a man between 18 and 35 years old in good health.

DNA for the CDR3: TGTGCCTGGAGTGCCCCCCCTGGACCCTATGGCTACACCTTC. Translation: CAWSAPPGPYGYTF. The rearrangement links TRBV30 to TRBJ1-2, with unresolved D. CDR3 length equals 14 residues. Trimming took off 1 base at V and 4 bases at J, with 13 bases between the two ends. Germline V CDR1 and CDR2: GTSNPN, SVGIG (reference sequence).

This clone was seen repeatedly, ten times or more. The chain links TRBV29-1 to TRBJ2-3; the match to TRBD2 covers 9 bases. The CDR3 length is 16 residues. The V segment lost 4 bases and the J segment 3 bases; nucleotides outside the gene matches: 11. CDR1 and CDR2 from the germline V gene are SQVTM and ANQGSEA. The chain's CDR3 is CSVASGFSGRTDTQYF. The CDR3 DNA follows: TGCAGCGTTGCGTCGGGGTTTAGCGGGAGAACAGATACGCAGTATTTT.

The gene calls are TRBV6-1 and TRBJ1-5, with a weak D call TRBD1 (5 bases). The germline V and J ends were trimmed by 5 bases and 4 bases, with 9 bases remaining between them. The CDR3 sequence is 13 residues long. Germline V gene sequence: CDR1 MNHNS, CDR2 SASEGT. CDR3 sequence: CASSLQENQPQHF. CDR3 DNA: TGTGCCAGCAGTTTACAGGAAAATCAGCCCCAGCATTTT.

The chain carries TRBV28 and TRBJ2-5; D is possibly TRBD1 (5 bases). The CDR3 consists of 13 residues. Trimming took off 7 bases at V and 2 bases at J, with 11 bases between the two ends. The V gene's germline CDR1 is MDHEN and CDR2 SYDVKM. CDR3 residues: CASKAGPQETQYF. CDR3 bases: TGTGCCAGCAAGGCAGGGCCACAAGAGACCCAGTACTTC.

Remarks on this clone: In the same sample, other DNA sequences code for this CDR3. The chain links TRBV6-1 to TRBJ2-3; D is undetermined. V was pared by 2 bases and J by 1 base, with 7 bases between. The germline V gene has CDR1 MNHNS and CDR2 SASEGT. This CDR3 is built from 14 residues. For the CDR3, the DNA is TGTGCCAGCAGTGAACAAACTGGCACAGATACGCAGTATTTT. Translated: CASSEQTGTDTQYF.

Here the CDR3 reads CASSSNRGMNTEAFF. Written as DNA, the CDR3 is TGTGCCAGCAGCTCTAATCGGGGGATGAACACTGAAGCTTTCTTT. This chain connects TRBV9 to TRBJ1-1, with D possibly TRBD1 on 5 matching bases. Germline CDR1 SGDLS, CDR2 YYNGEE. The CDR3 is 15 residues long. V gave up 4 bases and J gave up 0 bases, with 13 bases separating them. The variable domain in full, with the rest retrieved from reference TRBV9 and TRBJ1-1, is DSGVTQTPKHLITATGQRVTLRCSPRSGDLSVYWYQQSLDQGLQFLIQYYNGEERAKGNILERFSAQQFPDLHSELNLSSLELGDSALYFCASSSNRGMNTEAFFGQGTRLTVV.

This rearrangement joins TRBV5-1 to TRBJ1-1, with 8 bases lining up with TRBD1. The CDR3 has 15 amino acids. V was clipped by 4 bases and J by 4 bases; unmatched bases: 9. Germline V gene sequence: CDR1 SGHRS, CDR2 YFSETQ. The CDR3, as DNA: TGCGCCAGCAGCCAGGGACAGGCCCTGAGCACTGAAGCTTTCTTT. This codes for CASSQGQALSTEAFF.

This rearrangement joins TRBV11-1 to TRBJ1-6; D is perhaps TRBD1 (5 bases). The CDR3 has 12 amino acids. Germline loops: CDR1 SGHAT, CDR2 FQDESV (reference sequence). Trimming left V 4 bases short and J 13 bases short, with 11 bases between. The CDR3 coding sequence is TGTGCCAGCAGCTGGGACCGTACGCCCCTCCACTTT. It yields the protein CASSWDRTPLHF.

This clone has ten or more counts. This chain connects TRBV5-1 to TRBJ1-6, with 8 bases fitting TRBD1. Trimming at V came to 4 bases and at J to 7 bases, leaving 7 bases not matched to a gene. This CDR3 is 15 amino acids long. Germline V CDR1 and CDR2: SGHRS, YFSETQ. The CDR3 DNA is TGCGCCAGCAGCGGGCGGACAGGGTGGAATTCACCCCTCCACTTT. Its translation is CASSGRTGWNSPLHF.

This clone was picked up a small number of times. V gene TRBV18 combines with J gene TRBJ2-3; D remains unclear. The CDR3 runs to 12 residues. Looked up from germline, CDR1 is KGHSH and CDR2 is LQKENI. The V gene lost 3 bases and the J gene lost 5 bases, with 6 bases spanning the gap. In DNA form, the CDR3 reads TGTGCCAGCTCACCTCTGCGAGATACGCAGTATTTT. Encoded protein: CASSPLRDTQYF. The full variable domain, in which reference TRBV18 and TRBJ2-3 provide the parts outside the CDR3, is NAGVMQNPRHLVRRRGQEARLRCSPMKGHSHVYWYRQLPEEGLKFMVYLQKENIIDESGMPKERFSAEFPKEGPSILRIQQVVRGDSAAYFCASSPLRDTQYFGPGTRLTVL.